This entry features one TCR beta chain sequence. As originally analysed: Amplification of reference gene primers was used by the study to estimate nucleated cell counts. The method was immunoSEQ multiplex PCR; TCRdb's version includes in-frame clones alone and lacks a portion of them. For V, J and clone size, that table is used; D and trimming come from the DNA. In the table there are some 77,000 clones, 81% of which are singletons. This specimen comes from a study of blood T cell repertoires in COVID-19. Study overall: COVID-19 samples from acute and convalescent phases originated in the United States, Italy and Spain. Sample material is recorded as cDNA or gDNA derived from T cells, B-cell-depleted T cells, or PBMCs.

Looked up from germline, CDR1 is MNHEY and CDR2 is SMNVEV (reference sequence). With 0 bases removed from V and 3 bases from J, the gap between germline ends came to 6 bases. The CDR3 covers 13 residues. The TCR comes from a woman aged 70-85 years with acute or convalescent COVID-19. This chain uses TRBV27 with TRBJ2-7, with a tentative D call TRBD2 (5 bases). The sequenced sample was peripheral blood. In DNA, the CDR3 is TGTGCCAGCAGTTTATCGGGAGTCTACGAGCAGTACTTC. Its translation: CASSLSGVYEQYF.